The 22 T cell receptor beta chains given below trace back to one sample, sequenced in a study of blood T cells in healthy people across ages (dated by TCRdb to about 2015). The library was generated by 5' RACE. The sequencer was an Illumina HiSeq 2500. The second PCR ran for about 6 to 11 cycles and used a J-beta primer mix along with a sample-barcoded 5' primer. Using fastp at Q25 and MiXCR, TCRdb reprocessed the public reads and kept productive beta chains. Under each unique CDR3 protein, matching rows form one entry showing the most common genes and DNA. This sample lists some 900,000 distinct CDR3 sequences; roughly 48% were detected once. The top ten clones comprise roughly 13% of the sample. The sequencing input was blood. These receptors all stem from a man in his thirties or forties in good health.

The chain links TRBV20-1 to TRBJ2-3, with 7 bases aligning to TRBD2. In germline, CDR1 is DFQATT, CDR2 SNEGSKA (reference sequence). This CDR3 is built from 15 residues. Trimming cost V 4 bases and J 0 bases; bases outside gene matches: 7. This CDR3 reads CSAKGQRESTDTQYF. CDR3 nucleotide sequence: TGCAGTGCTAAAGGCCAGCGGGAAAGCACAGATACGCAGTATTTT.

The chain links TRBV5-1 to TRBJ1-1; 7 bases agree with TRBD1. Germline values: CDR1 SGHRS, CDR2 YFSETQ. The CDR3 is 14 amino acids. The junction had 8 bases not matched to a gene; V was cut back by 4 bases and J by 5 bases. The CDR3: CASSGRQGGTEAFF. In nucleotides, the CDR3 is TGCGCCAGCAGCGGTCGACAGGGAGGGACTGAAGCTTTCTTT.

The count of this clonotype is one. This chain joins TRBV6-1 and TRBJ1-5; D might be TRBD1 (6 bases). V lost 3 bases to trimming and J lost 4 bases, with 10 bases between them. The CDR3 spans 14 residues. Germline V CDR1 and CDR2: MNHNS, SASEGT. The CDR3 spells CASSEGAPNQPQHF. The CDR3 nucleotides are TGTGCCAGCAGTGAGGGGGCCCCAAATCAGCCCCAGCATTTT.

This chain joins TRBV2 and TRBJ2-2; 8 positions agree with TRBD2. CDR3 length: 16 residues. Germline V gene sequence: CDR1 SNHLY, CDR2 FYNNEI. Unmatched junction bases numbered 12, after V lost 8 bases and J lost 4 bases. The CDR3 nucleotides are TGTGCCAGCCACCAAAGGCGGGGGGACCGCACCGGGGAGCTGTTTTTT. Its translation is CASHQRRGDRTGELFF. Together with reference TRBV2 and TRBJ2-2, the CDR3 gives the full variable domain: EPEVTQTPSHQVTQMGQEVILRCVPISNHLYFYWYRQILGQKVEFLVSFYNNEISEKSEIFDDQFSVERPDGSNFTLKIRSTKLEDSAMYFCASHQRRGDRTGELFFGEGSRLTVL.

The CDR3 coding sequence is TGTGCCAGCAGCGCACCTGCTTCGCCCCTGGGACACCTCTCAGGGACCCAGTACTTC. Its translation: CASSAPASPLGHLSGTQYF. The genes are TRBV7-2 and TRBJ2-7; a possible D gene is TRBD1 (6 bases). The DNA matches TRBJ2-5 better at its end, which makes the J call doubtful. This CDR3 is built from 19 residues. Looked up from germline, CDR1 is SGHTA and CDR2 is FQGNSA.

This rearrangement joins TRBV5-1 to TRBJ2-1; tentatively, D is TRBD1 (6 bases). V was clipped by 5 bases and J by 0 bases, with 12 bases between them. The CDR3 covers 15 residues. Germline CDR1 reads SGHRS; CDR2 reads YFSETQ. CDR3 amino acids: CASSFTGSSYNEQFF. The CDR3 DNA is TGCGCCAGCAGTTTCACAGGGAGCTCCTACAATGAGCAGTTCTTC.

The chain couples TRBV15 to TRBJ1-5; no clear D. The V gene's germline CDR1 is LNHNV and CDR2 YYDKDF (reference sequence). Trimming removed 1 base at V and 7 bases at J, with 17 bases between. CDR3 length: 16 residues. The CDR3 coding sequence is TGTGCCACCAGCAGAGTACCCGCGGGAATCGGACAGCCCCAGCATTTT. Protein sequence: CATSRVPAGIGQPQHF.

This clonotype showed up just a few times. The gene calls are TRBV12-3 or TRBV12-4 and TRBJ2-3; 7 nucleotides agree with TRBD2. Trimming at V came to 6 bases and at J to 3 bases, leaving 12 bases not matched to a gene. This CDR3 has 16 residues. The CDR3 DNA reads as TGTGCCAGCAGAATGGGGTTGGGCGGGGGTACAGATACGCAGTATTTT. Amino acid sequence: CASRMGLGGGTDTQYF.

The chain carries TRBV27 and TRBJ2-2, with 7 bases matching TRBD1. CDR1 and CDR2 (germline): MNHEY, SMNVEV (reference sequence). The CDR3 loop spans 14 amino acids. The J segment lost 3 bases and the V segment lost 3 bases, leaving 1 base of the junction unmatched. The CDR3 sequence: CASSFGQDTGELFF. The CDR3 DNA sequence: TGTGCCAGCAGTTTCGGACAGGACACCGGGGAGCTGTTTTTT.

The V and J genes are TRBV20-1 and TRBJ1-5, with a tentative D call TRBD1 (5 bases). This CDR3 has 14 amino acids. CDR1 and CDR2 from the germline V gene are DFQATT and SNEGSKA (reference sequence). V was trimmed by 6 bases and J by 7 bases, leaving 19 bases between them. CDR3 sequence: CSARLAQGGQPQHF. CDR3 in DNA: TGCAGTGCAAGGTTGGCGCAGGGAGGCCAGCCCCAGCATTTT.

The chain carries TRBV6-1 and TRBJ1-4, with D perhaps TRBD1 (5 bases). The germline gives CDR1 MNHNS, CDR2 SASEGT. The CDR3 has 13 residues. The V end was cut by 6 bases, the J end by 7 bases, with 12 bases between. The CDR3 bases are TGTGCCAGCAGGGCCCAGGGCGTTGAAAAACTGTTTTTT. This codes for CASRAQGVEKLFF.

The chain has TRBV28 and TRBJ2-4, with D maybe TRBD1 (7 bases). The J call may be mistaken, given a closer DNA end match to TRBJ2-7. CDR3 length equals 13 residues. Germline CDR1 reads MDHEN; CDR2 reads SYDVKM. CDR3 residues: CASGQGGNYEQYF. CDR3 DNA sequence: TGTGCCAGCGGTCAGGGGGGAAACTACGAGCAGTACTTC.

This clonotype has ten or more counts. This chain connects TRBV9 to TRBJ2-1, with 9 positions matching TRBD1. Germline lookup yields CDR1 SGDLS and CDR2 YYNGEE. V was pared by 0 bases and J by 4 bases, with 8 bases of the junction left unmatched. The CDR3 extends over 17 amino acids. The CDR3 here is CASSVGGTGTGYNEQFF. The CDR3 DNA follows: TGTGCCAGCAGCGTAGGTGGGACCGGGACAGGGTACAATGAGCAGTTCTTC.

V and J are TRBV12-3 or TRBV12-4 and TRBJ1-4; no firm D call. V dropped 1 base and J dropped 3 bases, with 12 bases sitting between them. This CDR3 comprises 16 residues. The CDR3 loop reads CASSLVLEAANEKLFF. In nucleotides, the CDR3 is TGTGCCAGCAGTTTAGTCCTGGAGGCGGCTAATGAAAAACTGTTTTTT.

This clonotype was seen more than once but under ten times. This sequence joins TRBV5-1 and TRBJ2-7, with 7 bases fitting TRBD1. The CDR3 has 15 amino acids. The V and J ends lost 0 bases and 0 bases, in that order; junction bases with no gene match: 3. CDR1 is SGHRS, CDR2 YFSETQ, per germline. The CDR3 is CASSLAGDSSYEQYF. CDR3 sequence (DNA): TGCGCCAGCAGCTTGGCAGGGGACAGCTCCTACGAGCAGTACTTC.

Concerning this clonotype itself: A read error is possible here, since a much larger clone lies one base away. The J gene is TRBJ2-7, the V gene TRBV2; D is ambiguous. Deletions cut 8 bases from V and 3 bases from J, with 17 bases between. Germline CDR1 SNHLY, CDR2 FYNNEI. This CDR3 is built from 14 residues. The CDR3 DNA follows: TGTGCCAGCGTAGGTCGGGCGGTCCTCTACGAGCAGTACTTC. Translated, it gives CASVGRAVLYEQYF.

The chain is built from TRBV9 and TRBJ2-3; 10 positions match TRBD2. Germline trimming cut 4 bases from V and 3 bases from J; bases unmatched to any gene: 17. The length of the CDR3 is 19 residues. Per germline, CDR1 SGDLS and CDR2 YYNGEE. CDR3 nucleotide sequence: TGTGCCAGCAGCCCCACTAAGCGGGGGGGCCGATCTAGGACAGATACGCAGTATTTT. As protein: CASSPTKRGGRSRTDTQYF. Full variable domain (missing parts from reference TRBV9 and TRBJ2-3): DSGVTQTPKHLITATGQRVTLRCSPRSGDLSVYWYQQSLDQGLQFLIQYYNGEERAKGNILERFSAQQFPDLHSELNLSSLELGDSALYFCASSPTKRGGRSRTDTQYFGPGTRLTVL.

This clonotype was counted many times. The genes are TRBV29-1 and TRBJ2-3; D gene uncertain. Germline assignment: CDR1 SQVTM and CDR2 ANQGSEA. The CDR3 totals 11 residues. Deletions cut 6 bases from V and 5 bases from J, with 9 bases between. The CDR3 here is CSVDHRDTQYF. The CDR3 DNA follows: TGCAGCGTCGACCATAGAGATACGCAGTATTTT.

This clonotype was found many times. V is TRBV7-9 and J is TRBJ1-2, with 8 bases lining up with TRBD1. The CDR3 extends over 14 amino acids. After removal of 3 bases from V and 6 bases from J, the junction contained 6 bases not matched to a gene. CDR1 SEHNR and CDR2 FQNEAQ come from the germline V gene (reference sequence). CDR3 sequence reads: CASSLVDRADGYTF. The CDR3 DNA is TGTGCCAGCAGCTTGGTGGACAGGGCTGATGGCTACACCTTC.

The V gene is TRBV30, the J gene TRBJ2-1, with no clear D. V was cut by 4 bases and J by 3 bases, with 10 bases left in between. CDR3 length: 13 amino acids. The germline V gene has CDR1 GTSNPN and CDR2 SVGIG (reference sequence). The CDR3 sequence: CAWKLGDYNEQFF. The CDR3 bases are TGTGCCTGGAAGTTGGGCGACTACAATGAGCAGTTCTTC.

The chain employs TRBV11-1 and TRBJ2-7; D could derive from TRBD1 or TRBD2 (5 bases each). The CDR3 consists of 15 residues. V was clipped by 6 bases and J by 0 bases, with 15 bases between them. The germline V gene has CDR1 SGHAT and CDR2 FQDESV (reference sequence). Here the CDR3 reads CASSHLGDGSYEQYF. CDR3 in DNA: TGTGCCAGCAGTCACCTCGGGGACGGCTCCTACGAGCAGTACTTC. Based on the CDR3 plus reference TRBV11-1 and TRBJ2-7, the full variable domain is EAEVAQSPRYKITEKSQAVAFWCDPISGHATLYWYRQILGQGPELLVQFQDESVVDDSQLPKDRFSAERLKGVDSTLKIQPAELGDSAMYLCASSHLGDGSYEQYFGPGTRLTVT.

Concerning this clonotype itself: One end of the junction does not line up with germline, which may come from a read error. This chain uses TRBV28 with TRBJ1-5; tentatively, D is TRBD1 (6 bases). CDR3 length: 15 amino acids. CDR1 is MDHEN, CDR2 SYDVKM, per germline. The CDR3 loop reads CASSSRGGHNQPQHF. DNA for the CDR3: TGTGCCAGCAGTTCCCGCGGGGGACACAATCAGCCTCAGCATTTT.